The 31 T cell receptor beta chains in this list originate from one sample, sequenced in a study of blood T cell repertoires in COVID-19. The table came from immunoSEQ multiplex PCR; TCRdb's copy has only in-frame clones and leaves some out. The table shows under 250,000 clones, with 83% occurring only once. Input material: peripheral blood. The receptors were gathered from a human donor in a cohort sampled during active COVID-19.

The chain employs TRBV28 and TRBJ2-5, with 8 bases fitting TRBD1. Trimming removed 1 base from V and 5 bases from J; junction bases left unmatched: 9. Germline loops: CDR1 MDHEN, CDR2 SYDVKM. This CDR3 spans 16 amino acids. The CDR3 spells CASSLLDRAKGETQYF. The CDR3 DNA reads TGTGCCAGCAGTTTATTGGACAGGGCTAAGGGGGAGACCCAGTACTTC.

This sequence joins TRBV28 and TRBJ1-6; D is ambiguous. The V end was cut by 6 bases, the J end by 4 bases, with 10 bases between. The CDR3 extends over 14 amino acids. Germline V gives CDR1 MDHEN, CDR2 SYDVKM. CDR3 coding DNA: TGTGCCAGCAGCACTCCACCTTATAATTCACCCCTCCACTTT. Translating gives CASSTPPYNSPLHF.

The chain is built from TRBV14 and TRBJ2-2; 7 nucleotides align to TRBD1. The ends lost 4 bases at V and 5 bases at J; junction bases unmatched: 13. Germline V gives CDR1 SGHDN, CDR2 FVKESK. There are 17 residues in the CDR3. In nucleotides, the CDR3 is TGTGCCAGCAGCCTAGCCTGGACAGGAGTTCGGACCGGGGAGCTGTTTTTT. This sequence encodes CASSLAWTGVRTGELFF.

This chain connects TRBV11-2 to TRBJ2-1; D possibly corresponds to TRBD1 (5 bases). Germline V gene sequence: CDR1 SGHAT, CDR2 FQNNGV. The V end was cut by 5 bases, the J end by 10 bases, with 9 bases between. CDR3 length: 11 amino acids. CDR3 loop: CASSPRTEQFF. The DNA for the CDR3 is TGTGCCAGCAGCCCCAGGACAGAGCAGTTCTTC. Variable domain in full (rest from reference TRBV11-2 and TRBJ2-1): EAGVAQSPRYKIIEKRQSVAFWCNPISGHATLYWYQQILGQGPKLLIQFQNNGVVDDSQLPKDRFSAERLKGVDSTLKIQPAKLEDSAVYLCASSPRTEQFFGPGTRLTVL.

J is TRBJ1-1 and V is TRBV5-6, with 11 bases lining up with TRBD1. This CDR3 is built from 13 residues. V shed 8 bases, J shed 4 bases, and the junction held 4 bases outside the gene matches. Germline values: CDR1 SGHDT, CDR2 YYEEEE. The CDR3 loop is CASQGTGGTEAFF. In DNA form, the CDR3 reads TGTGCCAGTCAGGGGACAGGGGGCACTGAAGCTTTCTTT.

This rearrangement joins TRBV11-2 to TRBJ2-5; 8 nucleotides line up with TRBD2. Germline trimming cut 2 bases from V and 2 bases from J; bases unmatched to any gene: 10. Germline CDR1 reads SGHAT; CDR2 reads FQNNGV. The CDR3 extends over 17 amino acids. CDR3 protein: CASSLPSGAGDQETQYF. The CDR3, as DNA: TGTGCCAGCAGCTTACCCTCCGGAGCGGGAGATCAAGAGACCCAGTACTTC.

The V and J genes are TRBV7-2 and TRBJ1-5; maybe TRBD1 (5 bases). The V end lost 8 bases, the J end lost 9 bases, and 17 bases lay between the germline ends. Germline CDR1 and CDR2: SGHTA and FQGNSA. The CDR3 consists of 13 residues. Here the CDR3 DNA reads TGTGCCAGCCTAAAACAAAGCGGGGGGCCCCAGCATTTT. Amino acids: CASLKQSGGPQHF.

This chain joins TRBV5-1 and TRBJ2-3; TRBD2 aligns across 14 bases. The germline V gene has CDR1 SGHRS and CDR2 YFSETQ. The V gene end was trimmed by 3 bases and the J gene end by 5 bases; junction bases not matched to a gene: 5. CDR3 length equals 16 residues. Here the CDR3 DNA reads TGCGCCAGCAGCTCAGGACTAGCGGGGGGAGTAGATACGCAGTATTTT. It encodes CASSSGLAGGVDTQYF.

The V call is TRBV3-1 (or the pseudogene TRBV3-2), the J call TRBJ2-7, with D perhaps TRBD1 (5 bases). Trimming took 0 bases from V and 3 from J, leaving 6 bases between them. The CDR3 sequence is 13 residues long. The germline CDR1 and CDR2 sequences are LGHDT and YNNKEL (reference sequence). In DNA form, the CDR3 reads TGTGCCAGCAGCCAAGATCAGGGCTACGAGCAGTACTTC. Translated: CASSQDQGYEQYF.

The CDR3 sequence is CASSIAGTGTVWGNQPQHF. CDR3 DNA: TGTGCCAGTAGTATTGCCGGGACAGGGACCGTTTGGGGCAATCAGCCCCAGCATTTT. V is TRBV19 and J is TRBJ1-5; 9 bases match TRBD1. Germline V lookup: CDR1 LNHDA, CDR2 SQIVND (reference sequence). The CDR3 extends over 19 amino acids. V dropped 3 bases and J dropped 2; count of bases not matched to a gene: 14.

This chain connects TRBV7-3 to TRBJ2-3; tentatively, D is TRBD2 (6 bases). CDR1 and CDR2 from the germline V gene are SGHTA and FQGTGA. This CDR3 comprises 15 residues. Trimming shortened V by 3 bases and J by 2 bases, and 12 bases separated the two germline ends. The CDR3 loop reads CASSLGQDYTDTQYF. The CDR3 DNA sequence: TGTGCCAGCAGCTTGGGGCAGGACTACACAGATACGCAGTATTTT.

This chain connects TRBV7-9 to TRBJ2-5; perhaps TRBD1 as D (6 bases). The V gene lost 2 bases and the J gene lost 1 base, with 8 bases spanning the gap. Germline CDR1 SEHNR, CDR2 FQNEAQ (reference sequence). The CDR3 spans 14 residues. The CDR3 here is CASSLIGGQETQYF. CDR3 sequence (DNA): TGTGCCAGCAGCTTAATAGGGGGCCAAGAGACCCAGTACTTC.

This sequence joins TRBV14 and TRBJ2-3, with TRBD2 matching 9 bases. The ends lost 4 bases at V and 2 bases at J; junction bases unmatched: 7. This CDR3 spans 16 amino acids. The germline gives CDR1 SGHDN, CDR2 FVKESK. CDR3 in DNA: TGTGCCAGCAGCCTCTACCTAGCGGGGAACACAGATACGCAGTATTTT. As protein: CASSLYLAGNTDTQYF.

In this sample, this clone turned up once. This chain links TRBV7-8 with TRBJ1-4; D is undetermined. V was trimmed by 4 bases and J by 4 bases, leaving 13 bases between them. This CDR3 region has 15 residues. Germline loops: CDR1 SGHVS, CDR2 FQNEAQ. This chain's CDR3 is CASSSQTANNEKLFF. CDR3 DNA sequence: TGTGCCAGCAGCTCACAAACAGCTAATAATGAAAAACTGTTTTTT.

Within the sample, this clone is medium-sized. The gene calls are TRBV2 and TRBJ1-5, with D tentatively TRBD1 (6 bases). V was pared by 7 bases and J by 4 bases, with 11 bases between. This CDR3 contains 13 residues. Per germline, CDR1 SNHLY and CDR2 FYNNEI. The CDR3 region is CASNWQGNQPQHF. DNA of the CDR3: TGTGCCAGCAACTGGCAGGGGAATCAGCCCCAGCATTTT.

V usage is TRBV2 and J usage is TRBJ1-2; D call uncertain. The CDR3 has 15 amino acids. CDR1 is SNHLY, CDR2 FYNNEI, per germline. V shed 1 base and J shed 4 bases, with 13 bases lying between them. The CDR3 protein is CASSEVPEGIYGYTF. The CDR3 nucleotides read TGTGCCAGCAGTGAAGTTCCGGAGGGAATCTATGGCTACACCTTC.

This chain connects TRBV3-1 (or the pseudogene TRBV3-2) to TRBJ1-6; D call uncertain. Trimming took off 6 bases at V and 0 bases at J, with 9 bases between the two ends. The CDR3 is made up of 15 amino acids. CDR1 and CDR2 from the germline V gene are LGHDT and YNNKEL (reference sequence). The CDR3 spells CASRPGSSYNSPLHF. The CDR3 bases are TGTGCCAGCAGACCTGGGAGCTCCTATAATTCACCCCTCCACTTT.

This sequence joins TRBV6-4 and TRBJ1-6; 10 nucleotides align to TRBD1. CDR3 length: 16 amino acids. Germline CDR1 MRHNA, CDR2 SNTAGT. The junction had 9 bases not matched to a gene; V was cut back by 6 bases and J by 7 bases. The CDR3, as DNA: TGTGCCAGCAGCGCTCTGGGGACAGGGGAAAATTCACCCCTCCACTTT. Its translation is CASSALGTGENSPLHF.

This clone has just a few counts. CDR3 in DNA: TGTGCCAGCAGCTATGGGACAGGGGCGAAAGAGACCCAGTACTTC. Amino acid sequence: CASSYGTGAKETQYF. V gene TRBV7-9 combines with J gene TRBJ2-5, with 10 bases fitting TRBD1. J gave up 3 bases and V 4 bases, and 5 bases lay outside the gene matches. This CDR3 is built from 15 residues. Germline loops: CDR1 SEHNR, CDR2 FQNEAQ (reference sequence).

CDR3 loop: CASSVDDRGYGYTF. In DNA, the CDR3 is TGTGCCAGCAGCGTAGACGACAGGGGCTATGGCTACACCTTC. The chain recombines TRBV9 with TRBJ1-2, with 8 nucleotides matching TRBD1. From germline, CDR1 is SGDLS and CDR2 YYNGEE. CDR3 length: 14 residues. Trimming took 0 bases from V and 4 from J; bases not matched to a gene: 2.

This chain uses TRBV18 with TRBJ2-5; 8 bases match TRBD1. The CDR3 contains 13 residues. The germline gives CDR1 KGHSH, CDR2 LQKENI. After removal of 4 bases from V and 4 bases from J, the junction contained 2 bases not matched to a gene. DNA for the CDR3: TGTGCCAGCTCACAAACAGGGGGAGAGACCCAGTACTTC. It yields the protein CASSQTGGETQYF.

The chain uses TRBV3-1 (or the pseudogene TRBV3-2) and TRBJ1-1, with D possibly TRBD1 on 5 matching bases. This CDR3 comprises 13 residues. Trimming left V 8 bases short and J 6 bases short, with 16 bases between. CDR1 is LGHDT and CDR2 is YNNKEL in the germline V gene (reference sequence). The CDR3 region is CASAPRESSEAFF. For the CDR3, the DNA is TGTGCCAGCGCCCCCAGGGAATCGTCTGAAGCTTTCTTT.

This rearrangement joins TRBV2 to TRBJ2-7, with D perhaps TRBD2 (5 bases). V was trimmed by 8 bases and J by 0 bases, leaving 17 bases between them. The CDR3 runs to 15 residues. The germline gives CDR1 SNHLY, CDR2 FYNNEI. The CDR3 nucleotides read TGTGCCAGCTCCGGGGAAGGGAGAAACTCCTACGAGCAGTACTTC. This gives the protein CASSGEGRNSYEQYF.

The V gene is TRBV7-2, the J gene TRBJ1-2, with TRBD1 identical over 7 bases. Germline V gene lookup returns CDR1 SGHTA and CDR2 FQGNSA. The CDR3 has 15 amino acids. The J segment lost 3 bases and the V segment lost 0 bases, leaving 4 bases of the junction unmatched. For the CDR3, the DNA is TGTGCCAGCAGCTTAGCAGGGGGCCGATACTATGGCTACACCTTC. It yields the protein CASSLAGGRYYGYTF.

This chain uses TRBV3-1 (or the pseudogene TRBV3-2) with TRBJ2-2; TRBD1 matches at 8 bases. Per germline, CDR1 LGHDT and CDR2 YNNKEL (reference sequence). This CDR3 spans 15 amino acids. Trimming cost V 6 bases and J 6 bases; bases outside gene matches: 9. CDR3 DNA sequence: TGTGCCAGCAGACATCAGGGGGCGAATTCCGGGGAGCTGTTTTTT. It specifies CASRHQGANSGELFF.

The sample holds many counts of this clone. The CDR3 loop reads CASSLILPGYQETQYF. CDR3 nucleotides: TGTGCCAGCAGTTTAATTTTGCCGGGTTACCAAGAGACCCAGTACTTC. This sequence joins TRBV27 and TRBJ2-5; unclear D gene. Per germline, CDR1 MNHEY and CDR2 SMNVEV (reference sequence). This CDR3 is 16 amino acids long. Trimming took off 2 bases at V and 0 bases at J, with 13 bases between the two ends.

The rearrangement links TRBV10-3 to TRBJ1-3, with D possibly matching TRBD1 (5 bases). The CDR3 has 15 residues. Trimming cost V 4 bases and J 0 bases, with 10 bases left between them. The germline V gene encodes CDR1 ENHRY and CDR2 SYGVKD. The CDR3 loop reads CAISGTTDSGNTIYF. Written as DNA, the CDR3 is TGTGCCATCAGTGGGACGACAGACTCTGGAAACACCATATATTTT.

This chain connects TRBV10-3 to TRBJ2-7; D is ambiguous. This CDR3 spans 15 amino acids. V lost 0 bases to trimming and J lost 3 bases, with 12 bases between them. Germline V lookup: CDR1 ENHRY, CDR2 SYGVKD. Written as DNA, the CDR3 is TGTGCCATCAGTGAGTCTAAGTCCAGGCGCTACGAGCAGTACTTC. Its protein product is CAISESKSRRYEQYF.

The gene calls are TRBV7-8 and TRBJ1-1; 9 bases line up with TRBD1. Germline values: CDR1 SGHVS, CDR2 FQNEAQ. J was trimmed by 4 bases and V by 3 bases; bases with no gene match: 6. This CDR3 comprises 15 residues. CDR3 coding DNA: TGTGCCAGCAGCTTCTTTACAGGGGGCATCACTGAAGCTTTCTTT. Translating it yields CASSFFTGGITEAFF.

The rearrangement uses TRBV4-1 and TRBJ2-5, with TRBD1 matching 7 bases. V was pared by 5 bases and J by 3 bases, with 9 bases of the junction left unmatched. The V gene's germline CDR1 is MGHRA and CDR2 YSYEKL. This CDR3 has 15 residues. CDR3 DNA: TGCGCCAGCAGCACATCCGGGACAGCAAAAGAGACCCAGTACTTC. It translates to CASSTSGTAKETQYF.

The genes are TRBV2 and TRBJ2-5, with a possible D match to TRBD2 (7 bases). Germline assignment: CDR1 SNHLY and CDR2 FYNNEI. The CDR3 length is 14 residues. V gave up 4 bases and J gave up 4 bases, with 13 bases separating them. CDR3 sequence: CASSVERGGETQYF. The CDR3 DNA is TGTGCCAGCAGTGTAGAAAGGGGGGGAGAGACCCAGTACTTC.